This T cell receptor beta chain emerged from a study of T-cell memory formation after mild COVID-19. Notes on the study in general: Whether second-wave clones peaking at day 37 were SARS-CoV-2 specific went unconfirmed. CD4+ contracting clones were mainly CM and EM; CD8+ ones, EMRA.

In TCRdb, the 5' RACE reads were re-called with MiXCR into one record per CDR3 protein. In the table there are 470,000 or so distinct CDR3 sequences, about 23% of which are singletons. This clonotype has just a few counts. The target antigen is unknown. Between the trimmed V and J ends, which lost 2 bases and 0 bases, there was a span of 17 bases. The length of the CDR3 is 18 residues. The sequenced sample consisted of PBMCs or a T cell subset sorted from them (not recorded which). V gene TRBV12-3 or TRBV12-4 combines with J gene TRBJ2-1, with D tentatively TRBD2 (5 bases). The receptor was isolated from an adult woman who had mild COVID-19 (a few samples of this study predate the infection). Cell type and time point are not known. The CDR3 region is CASSLSGLALGSYNEQFF. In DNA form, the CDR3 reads TGTGCCAGCAGTTTATCTGGGCTAGCCCTGGGCTCCTACAATGAGCAGTTCTTC.